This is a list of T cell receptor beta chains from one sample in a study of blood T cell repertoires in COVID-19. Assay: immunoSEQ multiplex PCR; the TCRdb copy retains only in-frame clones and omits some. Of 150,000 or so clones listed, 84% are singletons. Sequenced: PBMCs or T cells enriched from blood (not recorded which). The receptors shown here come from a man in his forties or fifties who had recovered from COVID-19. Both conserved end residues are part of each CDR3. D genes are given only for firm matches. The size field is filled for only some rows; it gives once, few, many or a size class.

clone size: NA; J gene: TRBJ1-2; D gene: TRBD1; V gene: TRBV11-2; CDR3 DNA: TGTGCCAGCAGCTTAGACCCGGGACAGGTTTATGGCTACACCTTC; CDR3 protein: CASSLDPGQVYGYTF
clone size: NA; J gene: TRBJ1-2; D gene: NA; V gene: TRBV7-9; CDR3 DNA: TGTGCCAGCAGCCCGGACAACTCCAACTATGGCTACACCTTC; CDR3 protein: CASSPDNSNYGYTF
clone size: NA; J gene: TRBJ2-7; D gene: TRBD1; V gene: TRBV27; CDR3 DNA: TGTGCCAGCAGTCTCGTACGACAGGGTAAGGACGAGCAGTACTTC; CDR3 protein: CASSLVRQGKDEQYF
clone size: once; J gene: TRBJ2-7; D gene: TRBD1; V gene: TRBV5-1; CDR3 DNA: TGCGCCAGCAGCGTAGACAGGGGTTCCTACGAGCAGTACTTC; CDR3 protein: CASSVDRGSYEQYF
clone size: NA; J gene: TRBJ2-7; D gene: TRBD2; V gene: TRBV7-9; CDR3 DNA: TGTGCCAGCAGCCTCACTGGGACTAGCGGGGCACAGACCTACGAGCAGTACTTC; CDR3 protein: CASSLTGTSGAQTYEQYF
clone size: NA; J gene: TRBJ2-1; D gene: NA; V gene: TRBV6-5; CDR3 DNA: TGTGCCAGCAGTTACTCGAGAGCGGGTTATTACAATGAGCAGTTCTTC; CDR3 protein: CASSYSRAGYYNEQFF
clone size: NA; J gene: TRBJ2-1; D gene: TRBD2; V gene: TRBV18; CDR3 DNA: TGTGCCAGCTCACCGCAACCTAGCGGCTCCTACAATGAGCAGTTCTTC; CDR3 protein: CASSPQPSGSYNEQFF
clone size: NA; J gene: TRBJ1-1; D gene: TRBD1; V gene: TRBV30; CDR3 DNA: TGTGCCTGGACGGAAACAGGGGAGTGGAACACTGAAGCTTTCTTT; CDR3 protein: CAWTETGEWNTEAFF
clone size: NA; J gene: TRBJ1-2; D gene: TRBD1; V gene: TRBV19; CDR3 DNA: TGTGCCAGTAGTATAGGACAGGGAAAATATGGCTACACCTTC; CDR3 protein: CASSIGQGKYGYTF
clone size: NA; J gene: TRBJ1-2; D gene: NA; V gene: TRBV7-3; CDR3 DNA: TGTGCCAGCAGCTTAGGGCAGGGGACCCACTATGGCTACACCTTC; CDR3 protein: CASSLGQGTHYGYTF
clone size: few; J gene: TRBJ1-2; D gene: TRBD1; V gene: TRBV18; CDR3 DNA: TGTGCCAGCTCACCCCTAGACAGGGGCGAGGGCTACACCTTC; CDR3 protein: CASSPLDRGEGYTF
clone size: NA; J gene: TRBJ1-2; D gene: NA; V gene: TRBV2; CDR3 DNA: TGTGCCAGCAGTGAAGAGCCAGGGCGGATATGGGGCTACACCTTC; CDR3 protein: CASSEEPGRIWGYTF
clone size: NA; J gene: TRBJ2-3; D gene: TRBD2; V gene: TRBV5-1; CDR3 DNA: TGCGCCAGCAGCCCGGAGCCTAGCGGGGGGGGGCCCGATACGCAGTATTTT; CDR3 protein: CASSPEPSGGGPDTQYF
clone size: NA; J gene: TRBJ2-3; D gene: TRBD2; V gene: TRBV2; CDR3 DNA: TGTGCCAGCAGCAACGGGAGGCAGGGTGTTGCTACGCAGTATTTT; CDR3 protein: CASSNGRQGVATQYF
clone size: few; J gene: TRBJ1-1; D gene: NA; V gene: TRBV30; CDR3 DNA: TGTGCCTGGAGTGTCCTGACAGAGAACACTGAAGCTTTCTTT; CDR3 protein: CAWSVLTENTEAFF
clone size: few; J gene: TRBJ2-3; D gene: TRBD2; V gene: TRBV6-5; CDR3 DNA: TGTGCCAGCAGTTACGGGCTAGCGGTCACAGATACGCAGTATTTT; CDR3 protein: CASSYGLAVTDTQYF
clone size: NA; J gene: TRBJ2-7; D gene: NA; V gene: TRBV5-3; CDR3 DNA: TGTGCCAGAAGCTTGGGGCCAGGGCTCGAGCAGTACTTC; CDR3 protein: CARSLGPGLEQYF
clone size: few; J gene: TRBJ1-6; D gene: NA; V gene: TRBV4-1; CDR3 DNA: TGCGCCAGCAGCCGAACGGAAGGAGATAATTCACCCCTCCACTTT; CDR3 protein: CASSRTEGDNSPLHF
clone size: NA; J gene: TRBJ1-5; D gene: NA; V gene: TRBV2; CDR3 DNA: TGTGCCAGCAGTGATAGAGGGGACAATAGCAATCAGCCCCAGCATTTT; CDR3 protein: CASSDRGDNSNQPQHF
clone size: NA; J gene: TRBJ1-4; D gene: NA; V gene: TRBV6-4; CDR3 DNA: TGTGCCAGCAGTGACTCTGAGACAGGACTCCCAACTAATGAAAAACTGTTTTTT; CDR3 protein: CASSDSETGLPTNEKLFF
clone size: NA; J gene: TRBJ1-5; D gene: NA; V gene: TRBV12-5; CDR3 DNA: TGTGCTAGTGGTTTGTCGGAGCAGCCCCAGCATTTT; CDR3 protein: CASGLSEQPQHF
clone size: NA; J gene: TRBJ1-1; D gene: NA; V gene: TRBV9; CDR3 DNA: TGTGCCAGCAGCCCGACAACGAACACTGAAGCTTTCTTT; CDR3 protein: CASSPTTNTEAFF
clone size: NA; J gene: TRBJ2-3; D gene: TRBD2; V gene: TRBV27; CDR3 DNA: TGTGCCAGCAGCCCCGCTAGCGGGGTCGGCACAGATACGCAGTATTTT; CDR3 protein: CASSPASGVGTDTQYF
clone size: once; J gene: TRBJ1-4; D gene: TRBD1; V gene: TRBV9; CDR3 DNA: TGTGCCAGCAGCGTAGTTCGAGGGGGGACAGGGGATGAAAAACTGTTTTTT; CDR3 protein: CASSVVRGGTGDEKLFF
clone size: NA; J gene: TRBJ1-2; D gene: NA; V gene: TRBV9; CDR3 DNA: TGTGCCAGCAGCGTCGGGGGATCGGTTGATGGCTACACCTTC; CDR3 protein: CASSVGGSVDGYTF
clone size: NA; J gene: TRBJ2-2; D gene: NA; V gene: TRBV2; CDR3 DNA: TGTGCCAGCGGGGCCGAAGCGAACACCGGGGAGCTGTTTTTT; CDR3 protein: CASGAEANTGELFF
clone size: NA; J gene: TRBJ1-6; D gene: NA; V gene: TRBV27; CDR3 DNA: TGTGCCAGCACCACCTTCGGGGGGGGGCGCGTTTCACCCCTCCACTTT; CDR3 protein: CASTTFGGGRVSPLHF
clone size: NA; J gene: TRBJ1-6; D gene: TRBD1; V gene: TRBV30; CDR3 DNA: TGTGCCTGGAGACTACAGGGGGCCAATTCACCCCTCCACTTT; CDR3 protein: CAWRLQGANSPLHF
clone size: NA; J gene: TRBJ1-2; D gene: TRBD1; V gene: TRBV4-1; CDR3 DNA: TGCGCCAGCAGGCGCGAAGGACAGGGTTGGGGCTACACCTTC; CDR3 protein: CASRREGQGWGYTF
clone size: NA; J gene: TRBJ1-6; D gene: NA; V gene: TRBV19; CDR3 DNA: TGTGCCAGTAGTATAGGGGGGGTGGACATTTCACCCCTCCACTTT; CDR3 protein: CASSIGGVDISPLHF
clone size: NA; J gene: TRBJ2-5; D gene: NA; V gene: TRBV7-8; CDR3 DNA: TGTGCCAGCAGCCCGGAGGGGTCCGGAGAGACCCAGTACTTC; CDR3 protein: CASSPEGSGETQYF
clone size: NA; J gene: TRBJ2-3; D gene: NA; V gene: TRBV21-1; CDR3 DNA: TGTGCCAGCAGCCATCGCAGAGATACGCAGTATTTT; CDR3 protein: CASSHRRDTQYF
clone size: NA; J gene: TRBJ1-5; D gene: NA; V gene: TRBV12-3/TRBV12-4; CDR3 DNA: TGTGCCAGCAGTCTCAATAGTGGGCCCCAGCATTTT; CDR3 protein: CASSLNSGPQHF
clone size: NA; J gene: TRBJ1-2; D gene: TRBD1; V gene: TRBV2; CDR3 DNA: TGTGCCAGCAGTTTTTCTAAAGGGACAGGGTATGGCTACACCTTC; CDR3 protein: CASSFSKGTGYGYTF
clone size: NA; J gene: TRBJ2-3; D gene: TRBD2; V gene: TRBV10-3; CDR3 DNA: TGTGCCATCAGTGTCTTCAAGACTAGCGGGGCTAGCACAGATACGCAGTATTTT; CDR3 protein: CAISVFKTSGASTDTQYF
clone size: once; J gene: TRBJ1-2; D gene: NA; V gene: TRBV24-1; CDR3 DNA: TGTGCCACCAGTCCCCGGGGGGCTTCAGCTAACTATGGCTACACCTTC; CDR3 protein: CATSPRGASANYGYTF
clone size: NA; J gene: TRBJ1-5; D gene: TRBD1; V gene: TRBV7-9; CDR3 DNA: TGTGCCAGCAGCTTAGAGGGACAGGGGCCTTATCAGCCCCAGCATTTT; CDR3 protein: CASSLEGQGPYQPQHF
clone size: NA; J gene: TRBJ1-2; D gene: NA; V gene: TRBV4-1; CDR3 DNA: TGCGCCAGCAGCCAAGCAGGGTCTGGCTACACCTTC; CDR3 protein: CASSQAGSGYTF
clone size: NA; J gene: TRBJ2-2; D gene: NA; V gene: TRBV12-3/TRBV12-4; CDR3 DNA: TGTGCCAGCAGAGTAGCCTCGACCGGGGAGCTGTTTTTT; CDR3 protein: CASRVASTGELFF
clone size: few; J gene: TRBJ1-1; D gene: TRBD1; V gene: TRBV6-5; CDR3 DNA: TGTGCCAGCAGTACCAAGACAGGGCCGAACACTGAAGCTTTCTTT; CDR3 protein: CASSTKTGPNTEAFF
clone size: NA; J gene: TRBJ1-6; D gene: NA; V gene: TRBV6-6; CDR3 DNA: TGTGCCAGCACCCTAACTTGGGAGTCACCCCTCCACTTT; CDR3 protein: CASTLTWESPLHF
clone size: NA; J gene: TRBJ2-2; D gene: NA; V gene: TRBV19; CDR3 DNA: TGTGCCAGTAGTATCCGGTCCATGAACACCGGGGAGCTGTTTTTT; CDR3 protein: CASSIRSMNTGELFF
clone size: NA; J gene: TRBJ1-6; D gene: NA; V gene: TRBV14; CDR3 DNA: TGTGCCAGCAGCCAAGGCCTCGGCTATAATTCACCCCTCCACTTT; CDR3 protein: CASSQGLGYNSPLHF
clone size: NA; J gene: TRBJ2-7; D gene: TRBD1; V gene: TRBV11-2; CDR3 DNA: TGTGCCAGCAGCTTCGGACAGGGGCTTTACGAGCAGTACTTC; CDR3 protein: CASSFGQGLYEQYF
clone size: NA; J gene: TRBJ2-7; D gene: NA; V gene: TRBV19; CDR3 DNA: TGTGCCAGTAGTATTGCAGGAGGTCGCTACGAGCAGTACTTC; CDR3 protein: CASSIAGGRYEQYF
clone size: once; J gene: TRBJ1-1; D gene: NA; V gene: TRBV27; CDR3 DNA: TGTGCCAGCAGTTTATACCCAGGGTTGGGCACTGAAGCTTTCTTT; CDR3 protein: CASSLYPGLGTEAFF
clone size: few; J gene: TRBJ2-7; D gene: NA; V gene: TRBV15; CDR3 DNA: TGTGCCACCAGCAGGGCCGGGTCCGCGTGGCGGCAGTACTTC; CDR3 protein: CATSRAGSAWRQYF
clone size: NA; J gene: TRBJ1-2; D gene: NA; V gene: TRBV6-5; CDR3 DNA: TGTGCCAGCACACCGGGAGTGAGGAATGGCTACACCTTC; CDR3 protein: CASTPGVRNGYTF
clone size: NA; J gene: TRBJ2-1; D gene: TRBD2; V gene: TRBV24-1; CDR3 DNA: TGTGCCACCAGTGATCCGACAACTAGCGGGGGGGCCCTGAATGAGCAGTTCTTC; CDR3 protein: CATSDPTTSGGALNEQFF
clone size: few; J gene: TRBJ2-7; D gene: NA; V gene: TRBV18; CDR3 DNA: TGTGCCAGCTCACCACCTCTTTCCCAGGGCCGCTCCTACGAGCAGTACTTC; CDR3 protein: CASSPPLSQGRSYEQYF